What follows are 32 T cell receptor beta chains derived from one specimen sequenced in a study of blood T cells in healthy people across ages. Primed by a sample-barcoded 5' primer and a J-beta primer mix, a second PCR proceeded for roughly 6 to 12 cycles. TCRdb used MiXCR to reprocess the 5' RACE reads, holding one entry per CDR3 protein. The sample shows roughly 800,000 distinct CDR3 sequences, 55% to 70% of them seen only once. Sequencing was performed on blood. These receptors came from a man aged 25-45 years in good health.

The chain carries TRBV29-1 and TRBJ2-1; D perhaps matches TRBD1 (6 bases). Trimming took off 7 bases at V and 9 bases at J, with 13 bases between the two ends. Germline lookup yields CDR1 SQVTM and CDR2 ANQGSEA. The CDR3 spans 11 residues. The CDR3 protein is CSGLQGGEQFF. The CDR3 DNA reads as TGCAGCGGACTACAGGGCGGTGAGCAGTTCTTC.

This clonotype showed up just a few times. The chain uses TRBV6-5 and TRBJ1-2, with unresolved D. Trimming shortened V by 2 bases and J by 8 bases, and 24 bases separated the two germline ends. Germline-derived CDR1 and CDR2 are MNHEY and SVGAGI. The CDR3 runs to 17 residues. This CDR3 reads CASSYMINLDGRRGYTF. The CDR3 DNA is TGTGCCAGCAGTTACATGATCAACCTGGACGGACGACGCGGCTACACCTTC.

This clonotype was found a few times. This sequence joins TRBV5-1 and TRBJ2-1, with D hard to call. The length of the CDR3 is 15 residues. V lost 0 bases and J 1 base, leaving 8 bases between the germline ends. Germline V lookup: CDR1 SGHRS, CDR2 YFSETQ. CDR3 in DNA: TGCGCCAGCAGCTTGGGCGGTTATTCCTACAATGAGCAGTTCTTC. It translates to CASSLGGYSYNEQFF.

This chain joins TRBV25-1 and TRBJ2-5; D may match TRBD1 or TRBD2 (5 bases each). TRBJ2-7 matches the DNA end more closely, so the J call is doubtful. The CDR3 spans 15 residues. The germline CDR1 and CDR2 sequences are MGHDK and SYGVNS. The CDR3 sequence is CASSEAGGRIHEQYF. The CDR3 bases are TGTGCCAGCAGTGAAGCTGGGGGTCGAATCCACGAGCAGTACTTC.

Here the CDR3 DNA reads TGTGCCAGCAGCTGGACTAGCGGGAGGGTTAGTGAGCAGTTCTTC. Residues: CASSWTSGRVSEQFF. The chain uses TRBV7-3 and TRBJ2-1, with 15 bases identical to TRBD2. Losses at the gene ends were 4 bases for V and 9 bases for J; bases not matched to a gene: 4. The CDR3 has 15 amino acids. The germline V gene encodes CDR1 SGHTA and CDR2 FQGTGA.

This clonotype was recorded only once. This may come from a read error, since a much larger clone is one base off. J is TRBJ2-7 and V is TRBV20-1; D is perhaps TRBD2 (5 bases). CDR1 and CDR2 (germline): DFQATT, SNEGSKA (reference sequence). The V and J ends lost 1 base and 3 bases respectively, with 13 bases between them. This CDR3 has 14 amino acids. CDR3 loop: CSARGRGSNYEQYF. The CDR3 DNA is TGCAGTGCTAGAGGTCGAGGGTCTAACTACGAGCAGTACTTC.

This clonotype came up once. V and J are TRBV30 and TRBJ2-7; D possibly corresponds to TRBD2 (5 bases). Germline loops: CDR1 GTSNPN, CDR2 SVGIG (reference sequence). The CDR3 runs to 14 residues. The ends were cut back, 0 bases at V and 7 bases at J, with 16 bases in the middle. In nucleotides, the CDR3 is TGTGCCTGGAGTGTACGGGGTGCGTCTGGTGAGCAGTACTTC. Its protein is CAWSVRGASGEQYF.

The V call is TRBV11-2, the J call TRBJ2-7; the D call may be TRBD1 or TRBD2 (5 bases each). This CDR3 spans 15 amino acids. Germline V gene sequence: CDR1 SGHAT, CDR2 FQNNGV. The ends were cut back, 6 bases at V and 7 bases at J, with 22 bases in the middle. The CDR3 coding sequence is TGTGCCAGCAGGCCAACGGCGGGCCCTAAGGGGGAGCAGTACTTC. Amino acid sequence: CASRPTAGPKGEQYF.

The rearrangement uses TRBV7-2 and TRBJ1-6, with 7 bases that match TRBD1. From germline, CDR1 is SGHTA and CDR2 FQGNSA. V lost 1 base and J lost 9; bases outside the gene matches: 9. This CDR3 spans 16 amino acids. Written as DNA, the CDR3 is TGTGCCAGCAGCTTAGACACAGGGGTAGTGCGTTCACCCCTCCACTTT. This gives the protein CASSLDTGVVRSPLHF.

This clonotype was counted only a few times. The chain recombines TRBV29-1 with TRBJ2-3; 9 bases are a match to TRBD1. Germline values: CDR1 SQVTM, CDR2 ANQGSEA. V shed 4 bases, J shed 6 bases, and the junction held 5 bases outside the gene matches. The CDR3 is 13 residues long. The CDR3 DNA follows: TGCAGCGTTGTATGGGACAGGGATGATACGCAGTATTTT. Its protein is CSVVWDRDDTQYF.

This clonotype is a singleton in its sample. The chain links TRBV2 to TRBJ1-5, with no clear D. The CDR3 runs to 14 residues. Trimming took off 5 bases at V and 2 bases at J, with 10 bases between the two ends. The germline V gene encodes CDR1 SNHLY and CDR2 FYNNEI. DNA of the CDR3: TGTGCCAGCAGTCTAGAGAGAGGCAATCAGCCCCAGCATTTT. Translated: CASSLERGNQPQHF.

The chain combines TRBV13 with TRBJ2-5, with D tentatively TRBD2 (6 bases). This CDR3 is 14 amino acids long. The V end lost 5 bases, the J end lost 1 base, and 11 bases lay between the germline ends. Germline CDR1 reads PRHDT; CDR2 reads FYEKMQ (reference sequence). The CDR3 is CASSRRDFQETQYF. CDR3 DNA: TGTGCCAGCAGCCGACGGGACTTCCAAGAGACCCAGTACTTC.

This chain uses TRBV7-9 with TRBJ2-1; 8 nucleotides align to TRBD2. CDR3 length: 12 amino acids. The germline gives CDR1 SEHNR, CDR2 FQNEAQ (reference sequence). V trimming: 6 bases; J trimming: 12 bases; junction bases outside the gene matches: 7. The CDR3 protein is CASSLRGDGQFF. In DNA form, the CDR3 reads TGTGCCAGCAGTTTGCGGGGGGATGGGCAGTTCTTC.

The rearrangement joins TRBV10-3 to TRBJ2-1; 8 bases line up with TRBD2. CDR3 length: 15 residues. V dropped 6 bases and J dropped 8; count of bases not matched to a gene: 12. The germline V gene encodes CDR1 ENHRY and CDR2 SYGVKD. In nucleotides, the CDR3 is TGTGCCATCAGCAGAGCGGGAGTAAGTACCGATGAGCAGTTCTTC. Encoded protein: CAISRAGVSTDEQFF.

The gene calls are TRBV11-2 and TRBJ2-5, with unresolved D. The last part of the DNA fits TRBJ2-7 better; the J call may be wrong. CDR3 length equals 15 residues. Germline loops: CDR1 SGHAT, CDR2 FQNNGV. The CDR3 is CASSFSRLTTYEQYF. In DNA, the CDR3 is TGTGCCAGCAGCTTTTCTAGGCTTACAACCTACGAGCAGTACTTC.

The J gene is TRBJ2-1, the V gene TRBV27; 8 bases map to TRBD1. V shed 4 bases and J 10 bases; nucleotides not matched to a gene: 6. CDR3 length: 13 amino acids. In germline, CDR1 is MNHEY, CDR2 SMNVEV (reference sequence). This CDR3 is CASSSTRDREQFF. As DNA, the CDR3 is TGTGCCAGCAGTTCCACCCGGGACAGGGAGCAGTTCTTC.

The genes are TRBV7-9 and TRBJ2-1; no reliable D call. V shed 5 bases and J shed 15 bases, with 14 bases lying between them. The CDR3 contains 11 residues. Germline CDR1 SEHNR, CDR2 FQNEAQ (reference sequence). The CDR3 sequence is CASSTHLGLFF. CDR3 bases: TGTGCCAGCAGCACCCATCTCGGCCTGTTCTTC.

This clonotype was counted only a few times. The genes are TRBV29-1 and TRBJ2-3; 7 bases match TRBD2. CDR3 length: 12 residues. CDR1 is SQVTM and CDR2 is ANQGSEA in the germline V gene. Germline trimming cut 7 bases from V and 2 bases from J; bases unmatched to any gene: 3. CDR3: CSGEGTTDTQYF. The CDR3 DNA sequence: TGCAGCGGGGAGGGCACCACAGATACGCAGTATTTT.

The rearrangement links TRBV15 to TRBJ2-7; D uncertain. The J call may be incorrect, as the DNA end agrees better with TRBJ2-5. Per germline, CDR1 LNHNV and CDR2 YYDKDF (reference sequence). The CDR3 runs 13 residues. CDR3 DNA: TGTGCCACCAGCAGAGCCCTCCTCGAGACCCAGTACTTC. It specifies CATSRALLETQYF.

The chain uses TRBV7-2 and TRBJ2-3; D not certain. In germline, CDR1 is SGHTA, CDR2 FQGNSA. This CDR3 spans 14 amino acids. V was cut by 2 bases and J by 0 bases, with 6 bases left in between. Written as DNA, the CDR3 is TGTGCCAGCAGCTTAAAATGGAGCACAGATACGCAGTATTTT. This translates into CASSLKWSTDTQYF.

Turning to this clonotype: The CDR3 ends on some other residue instead of the conserved phenylalanine or tryptophan, so this is likely a read error. The rearrangement links TRBV5-1 to TRBJ2-7; 8 bases agree with TRBD1. The junction had 6 bases not matched to a gene; V was cut back by 4 bases and J by 3 bases. There are 14 residues in the CDR3. CDR1 is SGHRS, CDR2 YFSETQ, per germline. CDR3 region: CASSQTQGGYEQYL. The CDR3 DNA is TGCGCCAGCAGCCAGACACAGGGGGGCTACGAGCAGTACTTA.

The chain links TRBV4-1 to TRBJ2-1; D unclear. V gave up 2 bases and J gave up 5 bases, with 10 bases separating them. CDR1 and CDR2 (germline): MGHRA, YSYEKL. This CDR3 comprises 14 residues. CDR3 residues: CASSQFARDNEQFF. The CDR3 region has the DNA TGCGCCAGCAGCCAATTCGCCCGTGACAATGAGCAGTTCTTC.

The rearrangement joins TRBV20-1 to TRBJ2-1, with D possibly TRBD1 on 6 matching bases. V dropped 0 bases and J dropped 6 bases, with 15 bases sitting between them. CDR1 is DFQATT, CDR2 SNEGSKA, per germline (reference sequence). The CDR3 totals 15 residues. The CDR3: CSARDLQGISNEQFF. In DNA form, the CDR3 reads TGCAGTGCTAGAGATTTACAGGGAATATCCAATGAGCAGTTCTTC.

The J gene is TRBJ2-3, the V gene TRBV29-1; no clear D. This CDR3 spans 13 amino acids. CDR1 and CDR2 from the germline V gene are SQVTM and ANQGSEA. Trimming took 6 bases from V and 5 from J, leaving 15 bases between them. The chain's CDR3 is CSVQDERRDTQYF. CDR3 DNA: TGCAGCGTGCAGGACGAACGGCGAGATACGCAGTATTTT.

This sequence joins TRBV28 and TRBJ1-5, with unresolved D. Per germline, CDR1 MDHEN and CDR2 SYDVKM. CDR3 length: 14 residues. V gave up 3 bases and J gave up 5 bases, with 11 bases separating them. The DNA of the CDR3 is TGTGCCAGCAGTTTCCGTCGGATGGATCAGCCCCAGCATTTT. This sequence encodes CASSFRRMDQPQHF.

The chain carries TRBV4-3 and TRBJ1-6; the D gene is possibly TRBD1 (6 bases). Germline CDR1 is LGHNA and CDR2 is YSLEER. V was cut by 1 base and J by 7 bases, with 11 bases left in between. The CDR3 totals 15 residues. CDR3 in DNA: TGCGCCAGCAGCCAAGGCACAGGGCAAAATTCACCCCTCCACTTT. Its translation: CASSQGTGQNSPLHF.

J is TRBJ1-1 and V is TRBV29-1; D not certain. Germline V lookup: CDR1 SQVTM, CDR2 ANQGSEA. Trimming pared 4 bases from V and 5 bases from J, leaving 14 bases between. CDR3 length equals 13 residues. The CDR3 protein is CSVGATGETEAFF. Here the CDR3 DNA reads TGCAGCGTTGGCGCTACTGGAGAGACTGAAGCTTTCTTT.

The chain uses TRBV7-9 and TRBJ2-5; 11 bases map to TRBD1. V was clipped by 5 bases and J by 3 bases; unmatched bases: 8. The CDR3 length is 16 residues. The germline V gene has CDR1 SEHNR and CDR2 FQNEAQ (reference sequence). CDR3 nucleotide sequence: TGTGCCAGCAGCGACCGGGACAGGGGGACCGAAGAGACCCAGTACTTC. It is translated as CASSDRDRGTEETQYF. The full variable domain, completed using reference TRBV7-9 and TRBJ2-5, is DTGVSQNPRHKITKRGQNVTFRCDPISEHNRLYWYRQTLGQGPEFLTYFQNEAQLEKSRLLSDRFSAERPKGSFSTLEIQRTEQGDSAMYLCASSDRDRGTEETQYFGPGTRLLVL.

This clonotype was found once. The V gene is TRBV2, the J gene TRBJ2-4, with 14 bases aligning to TRBD2. TRBJ2-7 matches the DNA end more closely, so the J call is doubtful. The CDR3 sequence is 17 residues long. Looked up from germline, CDR1 is SNHLY and CDR2 is FYNNEI. The CDR3 nucleotides are TGTGCCAGCAGTGAATGGGGACTAGCGGGGGCCCTCTACGAGCAGTACTTC. Translating gives CASSEWGLAGALYEQYF.

The sample holds a few counts of this clonotype. This rearrangement joins TRBV20-1 to TRBJ1-2; a possible D gene is TRBD1 (6 bases). The V gene lost 2 bases and the J gene lost 0 bases, with 13 bases spanning the gap. Looked up from germline, CDR1 is DFQATT and CDR2 is SNEGSKA (reference sequence). There are 15 residues in the CDR3. CDR3 sequence: CSARIVGQTNYGYTF. CDR3 in DNA: TGCAGTGCTAGAATCGTTGGACAGACTAACTATGGCTACACCTTC.

The gene calls are TRBV6-2 or TRBV6-3 and TRBJ2-5, with 9 bases aligning to TRBD2. The J call may be incorrect, as the DNA end agrees better with TRBJ2-7. The CDR3 contains 13 residues. From germline, CDR1 is MNHEY and CDR2 SVGEGT. CDR3 amino acids: CASTLAGGDEQYF. The CDR3 DNA reads as TGTGCCAGCACCCTCGCGGGGGGGGACGAGCAGTACTTC.

This sequence joins TRBV6-5 and TRBJ1-2; D is uncertain. The CDR3 covers 18 residues. Trimming took 2 bases from V and 0 from J, leaving 19 bases between them. Germline loops: CDR1 MNHEY, CDR2 SVGAGI. CDR3 sequence: CASSYKVEGGRANYGYTF. As DNA, the CDR3 is TGTGCCAGCAGTTACAAGGTGGAGGGAGGGAGAGCTAACTATGGCTACACCTTC.